What follows is one T cell receptor (beta chain) and its context. The antigen is undetermined. This table comes from immunoSEQ multiplex PCR, and its TCRdb copy is limited to in-frame clones, with some not included. The profile shows around 100,000 clones, 82% of them singletons. This record comes from a study of PD-1 blockade in mismatch repair-deficient tumors. Study-level results: Tumor-resident clones, often undetectable pretreatment in blood, expanded then contracted after pembrolizumab.

Trimming took 5 bases from V and 6 from J; bases not matched to a gene: 4. CDR3 length equals 14 residues. Per germline, CDR1 LGHNT and CDR2 FRNRAP. Every patient had mismatch repair deficiency by PCR or immunohistochemistry. TCR sequencing covered a few patients who responded to pembrolizumab. This clonotype was obtained from an adult with mismatch repair-deficient cancer. This chain connects TRBV12-5 to TRBJ1-5, with 10 nucleotides matching TRBD1. The sample here was peripheral blood, taken about 33 weeks after starting pembrolizumab. The CDR3 loop reads CASGPGTGVQPQHF. DNA of the CDR3: TGTGCTAGTGGTCCCGGGACAGGGGTTCAGCCCCAGCATTTT.